The 2 T cell receptor beta chains listed next were all sequenced from one sample in a study of T cells after posttransplantation cyclophosphamide listed by TCRdb under 2016. The library came from the immunoSEQ multiplex PCR assay. The source is immuneACCESS, and TCRdb retained only in-frame sequences with V and J called. Part of the clones is not carried over; for the studies checked, unresolved V genes explain less than half of this, and the remainder is unexplained. The data for this sample show approximately 31,000 clones, each detected more than once. The biggest ten clones account for about 4.5% of the sample. Sequencing was performed on PBMCs. All receptors derive from a woman aged 30 to 39 in good health and a related stem cell transplant donor.

In this sample, this clone turned up many times. V usage is TRBV13 and J usage is TRBJ1-1, with a weak D call TRBD1 (6 bases). The CDR3 runs to 14 residues. In germline, CDR1 is PRHDT, CDR2 FYEKMQ (reference sequence). Trimming cost V 5 bases and J 3 bases, with 13 bases left between them. CDR3 in amino acids: CASSVLTGYTEAFF. CDR3 nucleotides: TGTGCCAGCAGCGTACTGACAGGTTACACTGAAGCTTTCTTT.

This clone was counted a few times. V and J are TRBV5-1 and TRBJ2-5, with 14 bases lining up with TRBD2. CDR1 and CDR2 (germline): SGHRS, YFSETQ. The CDR3 loop spans 17 amino acids. V dropped 4 bases and J dropped 2; count of bases not matched to a gene: 7. CDR3 nucleotides: TGCGCCAGCAGCCACCTCGGGACTAGCGGGGGACAAGAGACCCAGTACTTC. As protein: CASSHLGTSGGQETQYF. Full variable domain (rest looked up from reference TRBV5-1 and TRBJ2-5): KAGVTQTPRYLIKTRGQQVTLSCSPISGHRSVSWYQQTPGQGLQFLFEYFSETQRNKGNFPGRFSGRQFSNSRSEMNVSTLELGDSALYLCASSHLGTSGGQETQYFGPGTRLLVL.